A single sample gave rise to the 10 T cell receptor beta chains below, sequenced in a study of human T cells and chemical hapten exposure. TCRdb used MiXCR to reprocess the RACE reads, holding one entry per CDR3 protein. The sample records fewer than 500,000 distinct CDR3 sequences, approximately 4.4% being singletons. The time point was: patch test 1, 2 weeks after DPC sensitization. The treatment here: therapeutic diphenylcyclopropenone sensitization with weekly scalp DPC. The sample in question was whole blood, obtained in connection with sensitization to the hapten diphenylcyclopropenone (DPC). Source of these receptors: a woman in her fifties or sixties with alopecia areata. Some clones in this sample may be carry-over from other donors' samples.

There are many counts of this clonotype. CDR3 in amino acids: CASRQGANNEQFF. As DNA, the CDR3 is TGTGCCAGCAGACAGGGGGCAAACAATGAGCAGTTCTTC. The chain employs TRBV6-5 and TRBJ2-1; 9 nucleotides match TRBD1. Per germline, CDR1 MNHEY and CDR2 SVGAGI. V was clipped by 6 bases and J by 5 bases; unmatched bases: 2. CDR3 length: 13 amino acids.

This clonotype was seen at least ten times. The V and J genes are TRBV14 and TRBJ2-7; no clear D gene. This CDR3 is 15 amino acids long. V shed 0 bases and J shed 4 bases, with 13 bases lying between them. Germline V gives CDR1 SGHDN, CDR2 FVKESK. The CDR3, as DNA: TGTGCCAGCAGCCAAGAAGGGCAGGCACCGTACGAGCAGTACTTC. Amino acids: CASSQEGQAPYEQYF. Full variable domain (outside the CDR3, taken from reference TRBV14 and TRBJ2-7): EAGVTQFPSHSVIEKGQTVTLRCDPISGHDNLYWYRRVMGKEIKFLLHFVKESKQDESGMPNNRFLAERTGGTYSTLKVQPAELEDSGVYFCASSQEGQAPYEQYFGPGTRLTVT.

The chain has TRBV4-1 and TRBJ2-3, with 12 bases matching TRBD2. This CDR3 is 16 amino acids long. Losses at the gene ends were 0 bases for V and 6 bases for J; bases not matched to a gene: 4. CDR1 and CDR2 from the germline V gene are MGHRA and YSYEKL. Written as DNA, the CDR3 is TGCGCCAGCAGCCAAGAACCTAGCGGGAGGGGTGATACGCAGTATTTT. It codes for CASSQEPSGRGDTQYF.

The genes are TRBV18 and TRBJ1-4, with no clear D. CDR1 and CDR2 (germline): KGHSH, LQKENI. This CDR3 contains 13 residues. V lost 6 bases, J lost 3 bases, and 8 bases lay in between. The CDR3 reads CASSGSANEKLFF. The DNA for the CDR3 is TGTGCCAGCTCGGGAAGCGCTAATGAAAAACTGTTTTTT.

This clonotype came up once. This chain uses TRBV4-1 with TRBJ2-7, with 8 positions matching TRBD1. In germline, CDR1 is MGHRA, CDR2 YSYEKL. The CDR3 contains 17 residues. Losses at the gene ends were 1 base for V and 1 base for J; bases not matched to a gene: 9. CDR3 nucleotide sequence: TGCGCCAGCAGCCAAGTGGGGCAGGGGGCTAGGTCCTACGAGCAGTACTTC. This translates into CASSQVGQGARSYEQYF.

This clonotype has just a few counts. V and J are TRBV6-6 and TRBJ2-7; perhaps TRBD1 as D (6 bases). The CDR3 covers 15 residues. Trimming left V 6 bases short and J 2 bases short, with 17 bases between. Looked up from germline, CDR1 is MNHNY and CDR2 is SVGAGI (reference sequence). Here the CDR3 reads CASSPGQIVTYEQYF. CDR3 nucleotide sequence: TGTGCCAGCAGCCCCGGACAGATCGTCACCTACGAGCAGTACTTC.

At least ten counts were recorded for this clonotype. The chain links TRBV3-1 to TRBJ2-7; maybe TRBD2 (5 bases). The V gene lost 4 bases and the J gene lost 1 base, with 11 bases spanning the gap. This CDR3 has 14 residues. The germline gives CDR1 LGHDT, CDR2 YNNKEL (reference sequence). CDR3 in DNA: TGTGCCAGCAGCCCCCTCGGCGGGTCCTACGAGCAGTACTTC. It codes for CASSPLGGSYEQYF.

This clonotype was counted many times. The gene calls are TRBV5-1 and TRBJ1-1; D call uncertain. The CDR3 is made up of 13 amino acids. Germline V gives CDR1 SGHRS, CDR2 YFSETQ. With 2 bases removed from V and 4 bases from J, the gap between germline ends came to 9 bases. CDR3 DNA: TGCGCCAGCAGCTTAAGGACGGGCACTGAAGCTTTCTTT. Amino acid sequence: CASSLRTGTEAFF.

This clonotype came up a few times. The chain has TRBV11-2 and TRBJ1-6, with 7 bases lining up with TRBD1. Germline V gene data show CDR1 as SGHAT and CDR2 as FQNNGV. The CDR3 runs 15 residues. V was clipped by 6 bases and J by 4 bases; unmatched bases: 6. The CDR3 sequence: CASSTGDRYNSPLHF. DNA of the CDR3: TGTGCCAGCAGTACAGGGGACAGATATAATTCACCCCTCCACTTT.

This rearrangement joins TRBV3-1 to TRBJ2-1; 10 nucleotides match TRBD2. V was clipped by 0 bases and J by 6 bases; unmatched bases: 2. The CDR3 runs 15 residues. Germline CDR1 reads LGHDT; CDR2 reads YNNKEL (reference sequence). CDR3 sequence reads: CASSQDSGRTNEQFF. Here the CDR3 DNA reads TGTGCCAGCAGCCAAGATAGCGGGAGGACCAATGAGCAGTTCTTC.